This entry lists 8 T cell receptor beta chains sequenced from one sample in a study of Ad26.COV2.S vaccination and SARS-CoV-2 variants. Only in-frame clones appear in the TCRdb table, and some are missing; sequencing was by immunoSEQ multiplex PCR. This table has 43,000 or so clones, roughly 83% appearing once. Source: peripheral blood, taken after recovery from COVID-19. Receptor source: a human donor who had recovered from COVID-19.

CDR3 amino acids: CASSFRLARDNEQFF. CDR3 nucleotides: TGTGCCAGCAGTTTCCGACTAGCGAGAGACAATGAGCAGTTCTTC. The rearrangement uses TRBV27 and TRBJ2-1; 8 nucleotides match TRBD2. The CDR3 covers 15 residues. V shed 3 bases and J 5 bases; nucleotides not matched to a gene: 6. Looked up from germline, CDR1 is MNHEY and CDR2 is SMNVEV (reference sequence).

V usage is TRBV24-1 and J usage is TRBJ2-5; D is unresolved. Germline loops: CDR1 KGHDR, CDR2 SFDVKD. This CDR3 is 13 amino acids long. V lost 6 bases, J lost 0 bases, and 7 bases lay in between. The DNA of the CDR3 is TGTGCCACCAGTACACAATACCAAGAGACCCAGTACTTC. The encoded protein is CATSTQYQETQYF.

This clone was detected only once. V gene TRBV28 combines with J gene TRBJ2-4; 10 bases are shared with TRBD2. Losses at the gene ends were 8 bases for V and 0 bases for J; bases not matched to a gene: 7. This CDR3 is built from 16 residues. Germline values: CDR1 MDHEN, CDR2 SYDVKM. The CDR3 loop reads CASREGLAIAKNIQYF. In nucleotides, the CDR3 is TGTGCCAGCCGAGAGGGACTAGCGATAGCCAAAAACATTCAGTACTTC.

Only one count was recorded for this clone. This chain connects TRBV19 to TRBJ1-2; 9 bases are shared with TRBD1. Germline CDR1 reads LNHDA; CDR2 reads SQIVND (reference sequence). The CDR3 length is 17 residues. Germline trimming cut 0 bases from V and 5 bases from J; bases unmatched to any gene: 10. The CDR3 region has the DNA TGTGCCAGTAGTATAGATCGTAGGAGACAGGGGGATTATGGCTACACCTTC. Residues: CASSIDRRRQGDYGYTF.

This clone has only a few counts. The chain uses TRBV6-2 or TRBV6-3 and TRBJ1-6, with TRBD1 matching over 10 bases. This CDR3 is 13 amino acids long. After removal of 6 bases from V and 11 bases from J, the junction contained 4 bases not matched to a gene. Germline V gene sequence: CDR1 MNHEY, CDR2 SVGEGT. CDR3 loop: CASSDRGLPPLHF. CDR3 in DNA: TGTGCCAGCAGCGACAGGGGGCTGCCACCCCTCCACTTT.

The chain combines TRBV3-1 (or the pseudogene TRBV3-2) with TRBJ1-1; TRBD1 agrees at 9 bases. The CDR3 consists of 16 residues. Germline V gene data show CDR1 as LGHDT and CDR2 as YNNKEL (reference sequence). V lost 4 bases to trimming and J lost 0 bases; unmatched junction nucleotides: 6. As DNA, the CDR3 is TGTGCCAGCAGCCTTTCCGGGACAGGGATGAACACTGAAGCTTTCTTT. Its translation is CASSLSGTGMNTEAFF.

The chain's CDR3 is CASSSVGGTEAFF. For the CDR3, the DNA is TGTGCCAGCAGTTCCGTGGGGGGCACTGAAGCTTTCTTT. The chain employs TRBV28 and TRBJ1-1, with a tentative D call TRBD1 (5 bases). V shed 4 bases and J shed 4 bases, with 10 bases lying between them. The CDR3 is 13 amino acids. Germline loops: CDR1 MDHEN, CDR2 SYDVKM.

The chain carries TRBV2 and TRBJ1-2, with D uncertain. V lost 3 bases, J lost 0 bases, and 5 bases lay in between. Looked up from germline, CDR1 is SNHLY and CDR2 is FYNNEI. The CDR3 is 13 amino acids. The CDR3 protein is CASSESPNYGYTF. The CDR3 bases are TGTGCCAGCAGTGAGAGCCCTAACTATGGCTACACCTTC.